This T cell receptor (beta chain) is from a study of CD8 T cells in ankylosing spondylitis. Study results and caveats: Blood of patients with ankylosing spondylitis appeared to be characterized by a TCR beta motif of eight or nine highly homologous variants. Clones linked to disease, bearing a CD8+ phenotype, were relatively rare in peripheral blood. Disease-linked clones reportedly showed significant enrichment in matched ankylosing spondylitis synovial fluid. A subset of motif variants has previously been described in the synovial fluid and blood of reactive arthritis.

V shed 2 bases and J shed 4 bases, with 8 bases lying between them. The CDR3 loop spans 13 amino acids. In germline, CDR1 is KGHSH, CDR2 LQKENI. Researchers built TCR beta libraries using quantitative 5'-RACE with molecular barcodes. TCRdb reprocessed the 5' RACE reads with MiXCR, giving one entry per CDR3 protein. The table lists almost 400,000 distinct CDR3 sequences, 20% to 25% of them singletons. This clonotype was observed a few times. The antigen is undetermined. The sample consisted of blood, either unsorted or a sorted T cell fraction (not recorded which). The clonotype comes from a male donor with ankylosing spondylitis. V usage is TRBV18 and J usage is TRBJ1-1; D ambiguous. The CDR3 bases are TGTGCCAGCTCACCAGCGGGTGGCACTGAAGCTTTCTTT. This translates into CASSPAGGTEAFF. Full variable domain (outside the CDR3, taken from reference TRBV18 and TRBJ1-1): NAGVMQNPRHLVRRRGQEARLRCSPMKGHSHVYWYRQLPEEGLKFMVYLQKENIIDESGMPKERFSAEFPKEGPSILRIQQVVRGDSAAYFCASSPAGGTEAFFGQGTRLTVV.